This TCR beta chain emerged from a study of cytomegalovirus exposure and HLA in healthy donors. On the study more broadly: A previous analysis identified around 120 million unique TCR beta sequences derived from roughly 190 million T cells. In terms of ancestry, the Caucasian-associated cluster contained roughly 81% of the approximately 380 genotyped donors.

A note on this clone: Its matching antigen is unknown.

Study conclusions and caveats: The study labeled 170 or so TCR beta chains cytomegalovirus-associated. There were some V segments, including TRBV6-2 and TRBV6-3, excluded as indistinguishable.

The CDR3 has 14 residues. After removal of 3 bases from V and 5 bases from J, the junction contained 5 bases not matched to a gene. Germline loops: CDR1 MGHRA, CDR2 YSYEKL. Use of 60 Vbeta and 13 Jbeta primers characterized the PCR. Assay used: immunoSEQ multiplex PCR; TCRdb lists only in-frame clones, some missing. The sample lists about 98,000 clones; around four fifths were seen once. The sequence came from a female donor in good health and CMV-seropositive. Sequencing input: PBMCs. V and J are TRBV4-1 and TRBJ2-7; 9 nucleotides match TRBD1. CDR3 protein: CASSHRDRVDEQYF. The CDR3 nucleotides read TGCGCCAGCAGCCATCGGGACAGGGTAGACGAGCAGTACTTC.